These 31 T cell receptor beta chains were sequenced from one sample in a study of blood T cell repertoires in COVID-19. Assay used: immunoSEQ multiplex PCR; TCRdb lists only in-frame clones, some missing. The sample comprises about 80,000 clones, around nine tenths of which are singletons, and nearly 5% rests with the top ten. The material sequenced was peripheral blood. These receptors were obtained from a woman of 80 years or more with active or convalescent COVID-19.

The chain joins TRBV28 to TRBJ1-2, with D perhaps TRBD1 (5 bases). Trimming took off 2 bases at V and 4 bases at J, with 11 bases between the two ends. Germline V lookup: CDR1 MDHEN, CDR2 SYDVKM. The CDR3 spans 14 residues. CDR3 region: CASSLAGLSYGYTF. The CDR3 DNA reads as TGTGCCAGCAGTTTAGCAGGGCTTAGCTATGGCTACACCTTC.

The chain carries TRBV27 and TRBJ2-3; no definite D call. The length of the CDR3 is 11 residues. Germline lookup yields CDR1 MNHEY and CDR2 SMNVEV (reference sequence). The V end lost 7 bases, the J end lost 8 bases, and 10 bases lay between the germline ends. CDR3 nucleotide sequence: TGTGCCAGCACCTCGGGTGGTACGCAGTATTTT. This codes for CASTSGGTQYF.

In DNA, the CDR3 is TGTGCCAGCAGTTACGAATACAAACAGGTTTTTAGCAATCAGCCCCAGCATTTT. Its protein product is CASSYEYKQVFSNQPQHF. V gene TRBV6-2 or TRBV6-3 combines with J gene TRBJ1-5; TRBD1 might be the D (5 bases). V was trimmed by 2 bases and J by 0 bases, leaving 17 bases between them. The CDR3 runs to 18 residues. Germline lookup yields CDR1 MNHEY and CDR2 SVGEGT.

The chain has TRBV7-8 and TRBJ1-5; 7 bases align to TRBD1. The CDR3 runs 15 residues. The germline V gene has CDR1 SGHVS and CDR2 FQNEAQ. With 0 bases clipped from V and 4 bases from J, the junction kept 3 bases outside the gene matches. For the CDR3, the DNA is TGTGCCAGCAGCTTAGCCGGACAGGAGAATCAGCCCCAGCATTTT. Its protein product is CASSLAGQENQPQHF.

This chain links TRBV7-6 with TRBJ1-4; TRBD1 matches 8 bases. This CDR3 comprises 16 residues. Germline assignment: CDR1 SGHVS and CDR2 FNYEAQ. V lost 3 bases and J lost 7; bases outside the gene matches: 10. This CDR3 is CASSLEWTGRFEKLFF. The CDR3 nucleotides are TGTGCCAGCAGCTTGGAATGGACAGGGAGGTTTGAAAAACTGTTTTTT.

The genes are TRBV2 and TRBJ1-5; 7 bases align to TRBD1. Trimming took 6 bases from V and 7 from J; bases not matched to a gene: 12. CDR1 is SNHLY, CDR2 FYNNEI, per germline. The CDR3 loop spans 15 amino acids. CDR3 sequence: CASSHGDSQRQPQHF. For the CDR3, the DNA is TGTGCCAGCAGCCATGGGGACAGTCAAAGGCAGCCCCAGCATTTT.

This chain's CDR3 is CASSFSVRYGYTF. CDR3 DNA sequence: TGTGCCAGCAGTTTTTCCGTCCGCTATGGCTACACCTTC. The gene calls are TRBV28 and TRBJ1-2; D is unclear. Germline CDR1 and CDR2: MDHEN and SYDVKM. Trimming cost V 3 bases and J 4 bases, with 9 bases left between them. The CDR3 is 13 amino acids.

This sequence joins TRBV28 and TRBJ2-7, with D maybe TRBD1 (6 bases). With 8 bases removed from V and 3 bases from J, the gap between germline ends came to 8 bases. This CDR3 has 11 amino acids. The germline CDR1 and CDR2 sequences are MDHEN and SYDVKM. The DNA for the CDR3 is TGTGCCAGCCCGACAGGCTACGAGCAGTACTTC. This encodes CASPTGYEQYF. Combining the CDR3 with reference TRBV28 and TRBJ2-7 gives the whole variable domain DVKVTQSSRYLVKRTGEKVFLECVQDMDHENMFWYRQDPGLGLRLIYFSYDVKMKEKGDIPEGYSVSREKKERFSLILESASTNQTSMYLCASPTGYEQYFGPGTRLTVT.

The CDR3 DNA is TGTGCCAGCAGCTTAGAGACAGGGGCGGCGGCTTTCTTT. Protein product: CASSLETGAAAFF. The rearrangement links TRBV11-1 to TRBJ1-1, with TRBD1 identical over 8 bases. Unmatched junction bases numbered 6, after V lost 1 base and J lost 11 bases. CDR1 is SGHAT, CDR2 FQDESV, per germline (reference sequence). CDR3 length equals 13 residues.

The count of this clone is one. The V and J genes are TRBV29-1 and TRBJ2-3, with D tentatively TRBD1 (5 bases). Germline CDR1 and CDR2: SQVTM and ANQGSEA. V shed 7 bases and J shed 5 bases, with 10 bases lying between them. The CDR3 sequence is 11 residues long. Here the CDR3 reads CSGPQGDTQYF. CDR3 in DNA: TGCAGCGGGCCGCAGGGAGATACGCAGTATTTT.

There are a few counts of this clone. DNA of the CDR3: TGTGCCAGCAGGACTAGCCTAGCTCGGAGGAACACCGGGGAGCTGTTTTTT. Its protein product is CASRTSLARRNTGELFF. This sequence joins TRBV28 and TRBJ2-2, with 7 bases fitting TRBD2. V was pared by 6 bases and J by 1 base, with 11 bases of the junction left unmatched. This CDR3 is built from 17 residues. Per germline, CDR1 MDHEN and CDR2 SYDVKM.

This clone was observed a single time. The J gene is TRBJ2-7, the V gene TRBV11-1, with 7 bases fitting TRBD1. The J segment lost 1 base and the V segment lost 2 bases, leaving 2 bases of the junction unmatched. Germline lookup yields CDR1 SGHAT and CDR2 FQDESV (reference sequence). The CDR3 has 14 amino acids. DNA for the CDR3: TGTGCCAGCAGCTTAAACAGGGGTTCCTACGAGCAGTACTTC. Residues: CASSLNRGSYEQYF.

This clone was recorded only once. V usage is TRBV4-2 and J usage is TRBJ2-5; no reliable D call. Germline V gives CDR1 LGHNA, CDR2 YNFKEQ. The V gene lost 1 base and the J gene lost 2 bases, with 5 bases spanning the gap. The CDR3 runs to 13 residues. The CDR3 sequence: CASSQAVQETQYF. As DNA, the CDR3 is TGTGCCAGCAGCCAAGCTGTTCAAGAGACCCAGTACTTC.

The chain combines TRBV7-9 with TRBJ2-7; 8 bases are a match to TRBD1. This CDR3 has 17 amino acids. V shed 5 bases and J 3 bases; nucleotides not matched to a gene: 15. CDR1 SEHNR and CDR2 FQNEAQ come from the germline V gene (reference sequence). The CDR3 loop reads CASSPERYRGTSYEQYF. DNA of the CDR3: TGTGCCAGCAGCCCTGAGCGATACAGGGGGACAAGCTACGAGCAGTACTTC.

V gene TRBV7-2 combines with J gene TRBJ1-6, with TRBD1 as a possible D gene (6 bases). CDR1 and CDR2 (germline): SGHTA, FQGNSA. This CDR3 comprises 16 residues. The V and J ends lost 5 bases and 7 bases respectively, with 18 bases between them. DNA for the CDR3: TGTGCCAGCAGCCCGGCTGCCGGGACAATAAATTCACCCCTCCACTTT. Its translation is CASSPAAGTINSPLHF. Full variable domain (rest looked up from reference TRBV7-2 and TRBJ1-6): GAGVSQSPSNKVTEKGKDVELRCDPISGHTALYWYRQSLGQGLEFLIYFQGNSAPDKSGLPSDRFSAERTGGSVSTLTIQRTQQEDSAVYLCASSPAAGTINSPLHFGNGTRLTVT.

A few counts support this clone. V gene TRBV5-1 combines with J gene TRBJ2-1, with D possibly being TRBD2 (6 bases). Deletions cut 6 bases from V and 6 bases from J, with 16 bases between. From germline, CDR1 is SGHRS and CDR2 YFSETQ. CDR3 size: 14 residues. The CDR3, as DNA: TGCGCCAGCAACCAGATGGGGGGAGGCAATGAGCAGTTCTTC. Translating it yields CASNQMGGGNEQFF.

The chain uses TRBV3-1 (or the pseudogene TRBV3-2) and TRBJ2-2; D remains unclear. This CDR3 contains 14 residues. V was pared by 1 base and J by 6 bases, with 9 bases between. Germline CDR1 and CDR2: LGHDT and YNNKEL (reference sequence). CDR3 in amino acids: CASSQARRPGELFF. CDR3 bases: TGTGCCAGCAGCCAAGCCCGGCGGCCCGGGGAGCTGTTTTTT.

Here the CDR3 reads CSVEEVRGTEAFF. In DNA, the CDR3 is TGCAGCGTTGAAGAGGTCAGGGGCACTGAAGCTTTCTTT. The chain employs TRBV29-1 and TRBJ1-1, with D possibly TRBD1 on 6 matching bases. This CDR3 has 13 amino acids. The germline V and J ends were trimmed by 0 bases and 4 bases, with 9 bases remaining between them. Germline lookup yields CDR1 SQVTM and CDR2 ANQGSEA.

V usage is TRBV18 and J usage is TRBJ2-6; D is uncertain. CDR1 is KGHSH and CDR2 is LQKENI in the germline V gene. The CDR3 runs to 15 residues. V lost 2 bases and J 2 bases, leaving 7 bases between the germline ends. The CDR3 loop reads CASSPSLAGANVLTF. In DNA form, the CDR3 reads TGTGCCAGCTCACCAAGTCTAGCTGGGGCCAACGTCCTGACTTTC.

The chain has TRBV7-2 and TRBJ1-2, with TRBD1 identical over 7 bases. The CDR3 loop spans 14 amino acids. Germline loops: CDR1 SGHTA, CDR2 FQGNSA. V shed 4 bases and J 2 bases; nucleotides not matched to a gene: 4. The CDR3 coding sequence is TGTGCCAGCAGCTGGGACAGAGAAAACTATGGCTACACCTTC. Its translation: CASSWDRENYGYTF.

The table lists this clone with a count of one. The rearrangement uses TRBV12-3 or TRBV12-4 and TRBJ1-3; D might be TRBD1 (5 bases). CDR3 length equals 13 residues. Deletions cut 8 bases from V and 1 base from J, with 9 bases between. The CDR3 sequence is CASGGFSGNTIYF. The CDR3 DNA sequence: TGTGCCAGCGGGGGGTTTTCTGGAAACACCATATATTTT.

This chain connects TRBV18 to TRBJ1-3; D is uncertain. V was cut by 3 bases and J by 4 bases, with 7 bases left in between. CDR1 is KGHSH and CDR2 is LQKENI in the germline V gene. The CDR3 sequence is 13 residues long. In nucleotides, the CDR3 is TGTGCCAGCTCACCCGCGGGCGGAAACACCATATATTTT. Amino acid sequence: CASSPAGGNTIYF.

The genes are TRBV3-1 (or the pseudogene TRBV3-2) and TRBJ2-3, with D possibly being TRBD2 (5 bases). Trimming left V 1 base short and J 11 bases short, with 10 bases between. CDR1 is LGHDT and CDR2 is YNNKEL in the germline V gene (reference sequence). The length of the CDR3 is 12 residues. For the CDR3, the DNA is TGTGCCAGCAGCCAAGGAGGGTTGGGGCAGTATTTT. Translated, it gives CASSQGGLGQYF.

The chain carries TRBV6-5 and TRBJ1-3; unclear D gene. The CDR3 has 13 residues. Per the germline V gene, CDR1 is MNHEY and CDR2 is SVGAGI. V gave up 6 bases and J gave up 4 bases, with 10 bases separating them. The CDR3 DNA sequence: TGTGCCAGCAGCCCCGCAGTGGGAAACACCATATATTTT. Encoded protein: CASSPAVGNTIYF.

V is TRBV24-1 and J is TRBJ1-5, with D uncertain. Germline V gene lookup returns CDR1 KGHDR and CDR2 SFDVKD. Deletions cut 9 bases from V and 0 bases from J, with 11 bases between. CDR3 length equals 14 residues. The CDR3 loop is CATSLTDSNQPQHF. DNA of the CDR3: TGTGCCACCTCGTTAACAGATAGCAATCAGCCCCAGCATTTT.

This sequence joins TRBV28 and TRBJ2-7, with 11 bases aligning to TRBD1. CDR3 length: 16 residues. Looked up from germline, CDR1 is MDHEN and CDR2 is SYDVKM. The J segment lost 5 bases and the V segment lost 4 bases, leaving 10 bases of the junction unmatched. CDR3 sequence (DNA): TGTGCCAGCAGTTCGCTACCGGGACAGGGGGAGGACGAGCAGTACTTC. Protein product: CASSSLPGQGEDEQYF.

The J gene is TRBJ2-2, the V gene TRBV5-4, with 7 bases fitting TRBD1. The CDR3 has 14 amino acids. V gave up 5 bases and J gave up 1 base; unmatched junction bases: 2. CDR1 is SGHNT, CDR2 YYREEE, per germline (reference sequence). This CDR3 reads CASRGQLNTGELFF. The CDR3 coding sequence is TGTGCCAGCAGGGGACAGTTGAACACCGGGGAGCTGTTTTTT.

The chain combines TRBV3-1 (or the pseudogene TRBV3-2) with TRBJ2-3; no clear D. The germline V and J ends were trimmed by 1 base and 4 bases, with 3 bases remaining between them. This CDR3 region has 12 residues. Germline V CDR1 and CDR2: LGHDT, YNNKEL (reference sequence). Here the CDR3 DNA reads TGTGCCAGCAGCCAAGTCTCAGATACGCAGTATTTT. Amino acid sequence: CASSQVSDTQYF.

This sequence joins TRBV18 and TRBJ2-7; TRBD1 agrees at 7 bases. CDR1 is KGHSH and CDR2 is LQKENI in the germline V gene. This CDR3 is built from 13 residues. With 3 bases clipped from V and 5 bases from J, the junction kept 4 bases outside the gene matches. CDR3 DNA sequence: TGTGCCAGCTCACCTGGGACAGTTAACGAGCAGTACTTC. Encoded protein: CASSPGTVNEQYF.

CDR3 in amino acids: CASSLVTDYGYTF. The CDR3 DNA sequence: TGTGCCAGCAGTTTGGTGACAGACTATGGCTACACCTTC. The chain recombines TRBV28 with TRBJ1-2; a weak D match, TRBD1 (5 bases). This CDR3 has 13 residues. V lost 3 bases to trimming and J lost 3 bases, with 8 bases between them. Germline assignment: CDR1 MDHEN and CDR2 SYDVKM.

The chain recombines TRBV3-1 (or the pseudogene TRBV3-2) with TRBJ2-3; no clear D. The CDR3 sequence is 13 residues long. The V and J ends lost 1 base and 10 bases respectively, with 12 bases between them. CDR1 and CDR2 (germline): LGHDT, YNNKEL (reference sequence). CDR3 DNA: TGTGCCAGCAGCCAAGGCGGTCGGATTTCGCAGTATTTT. Protein product: CASSQGGRISQYF.